Below are 25 T cell receptor beta chains sequenced from a single sample in a study of blood T cell repertoires in COVID-19. The table came from immunoSEQ multiplex PCR; TCRdb's copy has only in-frame clones and leaves some out. The sample includes around 240,000 clones, roughly 88% seen only once; the top ten take approximately 2%. The sequencing sample was made of PBMCs or T cells enriched from blood (not recorded which). The receptors were sampled from a woman aged 50 to 60 who had recovered from COVID-19.

The chain carries TRBV28 and TRBJ2-2; TRBD2 agrees at 13 bases. Germline CDR1 MDHEN, CDR2 SYDVKM. The trim removed 5 bases at V and 8 bases at J, leaving 5 bases unmatched. This CDR3 contains 15 residues. In nucleotides, the CDR3 is TGTGCCAGCAGTCGGACTAGCGGGAGAGCGGGGGAGCTGTTTTTT. Protein sequence: CASSRTSGRAGELFF. The full variable domain, completed using reference TRBV28 and TRBJ2-2, is DVKVTQSSRYLVKRTGEKVFLECVQDMDHENMFWYRQDPGLGLRLIYFSYDVKMKEKGDIPEGYSVSREKKERFSLILESASTNQTSMYLCASSRTSGRAGELFFGEGSRLTVL.

Here the CDR3 reads CASSPSGGNNEKLFF. CDR3 coding DNA: TGTGCCAGCAGCCCGTCGGGTGGCAATAATGAAAAACTGTTTTTT. The chain employs TRBV7-8 and TRBJ1-4; D gene unclear. The V gene lost 5 bases and the J gene lost 4 bases, with 14 bases spanning the gap. CDR1 and CDR2 (germline): SGHVS, FQNEAQ. CDR3 length: 15 residues.

This chain connects TRBV3-1 (or the pseudogene TRBV3-2) to TRBJ2-1, with 8 bases fitting TRBD1. CDR1 is LGHDT, CDR2 YNNKEL, per germline (reference sequence). After removal of 3 bases from V and 12 bases from J, the junction contained 7 bases not matched to a gene. This CDR3 is 13 amino acids long. CDR3: CASSQDRVQRQFF. CDR3 nucleotide sequence: TGTGCCAGCAGCCAGGACAGGGTGCAACGGCAGTTCTTC.

DNA of the CDR3: TGTGCCAGCAGTGAGGACTCTGGAAACACCATATATTTT. It translates to CASSEDSGNTIYF. The V and J genes are TRBV12-3 or TRBV12-4 and TRBJ1-3; D gene ambiguous. V lost 5 bases and J 0 bases, leaving 5 bases between the germline ends. The CDR3 spans 13 residues.

The CDR3 region is CASSLMGQGDIQHF. The CDR3 nucleotides read TGTGCCAGCAGCCTAATGGGACAGGGGGATATCCAGCATTTT. The chain employs TRBV7-2 and TRBJ1-5; 11 bases match TRBD1. CDR3 length equals 14 residues. V was pared by 5 bases and J by 12 bases, with 9 bases of the junction left unmatched. CDR1 is SGHTA, CDR2 FQGNSA, per germline.

V is TRBV4-2 and J is TRBJ2-2; TRBD1 matches at 7 bases. Germline lookup yields CDR1 LGHNA and CDR2 YNFKEQ. Germline trimming cut 4 bases from V and 4 bases from J; bases unmatched to any gene: 6. This CDR3 has 15 residues. This CDR3 reads CASSLVGQSTGELFF. The CDR3 region has the DNA TGTGCCAGCAGCCTAGTGGGACAGAGCACCGGGGAGCTGTTTTTT.

This chain links TRBV24-1 with TRBJ2-3, with TRBD1 matching 8 bases. Germline V gene sequence: CDR1 KGHDR, CDR2 SFDVKD. Losses at the gene ends were 12 bases for V and 1 base for J; bases not matched to a gene: 5. The CDR3 extends over 13 amino acids. CDR3 residues: CASQGAGTDTQYF. CDR3 sequence (DNA): TGTGCCTCCCAGGGGGCTGGCACAGATACGCAGTATTTT.

The V call is TRBV2, the J call TRBJ2-7, with 7 positions matching TRBD1. Trimming at V came to 4 bases and at J to 7 bases, leaving 10 bases not matched to a gene. The CDR3 consists of 14 residues. The germline gives CDR1 SNHLY, CDR2 FYNNEI. CDR3 sequence: CASSGGTVIREQYF. The CDR3, as DNA: TGTGCCAGCAGTGGAGGGACAGTTATCCGGGAGCAGTACTTC.

This clone was counted once. This chain links TRBV27 with TRBJ2-7; 12 bases line up with TRBD2. Germline assignment: CDR1 MNHEY and CDR2 SMNVEV (reference sequence). This CDR3 is built from 17 residues. V gave up 2 bases and J gave up 4 bases; unmatched junction bases: 9. The CDR3 spells CASSLVRTSGKSYEQYF. The CDR3 nucleotides are TGTGCCAGCAGTTTAGTCCGGACTAGCGGGAAATCTTACGAGCAGTACTTC.

The V gene is TRBV11-2, the J gene TRBJ1-1, with D unresolved. Germline lookup yields CDR1 SGHAT and CDR2 FQNNGV. Trimming removed 5 bases from V and 1 base from J, with 14 bases in between. This CDR3 has 15 residues. The CDR3: CASSPGNRGNTEAFF. For the CDR3, the DNA is TGTGCCAGCAGCCCAGGTAATCGGGGGAACACTGAAGCTTTCTTT.

This clone appeared a few times. The chain uses TRBV10-1 and TRBJ2-2, with TRBD2 matching 8 bases. V lost 7 bases, J lost 2 bases, and 3 bases stayed unmatched. Per the germline V gene, CDR1 is WNHNN and CDR2 is SYGVQD (reference sequence). CDR3 length equals 14 residues. The DNA for the CDR3 is TGCGCCAGCACGGGGGGGCTAAACACCGGGGAGCTGTTTTTT. This sequence encodes CASTGGLNTGELFF.

The V call is TRBV2, the J call TRBJ2-5, with 12 bases fitting TRBD1. The germline gives CDR1 SNHLY, CDR2 FYNNEI. Unmatched junction bases numbered 4, after V lost 6 bases and J lost 5 bases. The CDR3 runs to 14 residues. CDR3 amino acids: CASRGTGGWETQYF. As DNA, the CDR3 is TGTGCCAGCAGGGGGACAGGGGGCTGGGAGACCCAGTACTTC.

The chain recombines TRBV7-8 with TRBJ2-3; 12 bases are a match to TRBD2. The CDR3 consists of 16 residues. The ends lost 0 bases at V and 10 bases at J; junction bases unmatched: 8. CDR1 and CDR2 (germline): SGHVS, FQNEAQ. CDR3 nucleotide sequence: TGTGCCAGCAGCTTAGCGGGGGCTAGCGGGAGGGTTCCGCAGTATTTT. Translating gives CASSLAGASGRVPQYF. Supplemented by reference TRBV7-8 and TRBJ2-3, the full variable domain reads GAGVSQSPRYKVAKRGQDVALRCDPISGHVSLFWYQQALGQGPEFLTYFQNEAQLDKSGLPSDRFFAERPEGSVSTLKIQRTQQEDSAVYLCASSLAGASGRVPQYFGPGTRLTVL.

This sequence joins TRBV18 and TRBJ2-1; TRBD1 aligns across 8 bases. CDR3 length equals 16 residues. V was clipped by 2 bases and J by 7 bases; unmatched bases: 10. Germline CDR1 KGHSH, CDR2 LQKENI. As DNA, the CDR3 is TGTGCCAGCTCACCAAATTTCGGACAGGGTGGGAATGAGCAGTTCTTC. It is translated as CASSPNFGQGGNEQFF. The full variable domain, with the rest looked up from reference TRBV18 and TRBJ2-1, is NAGVMQNPRHLVRRRGQEARLRCSPMKGHSHVYWYRQLPEEGLKFMVYLQKENIIDESGMPKERFSAEFPKEGPSILRIQQVVRGDSAAYFCASSPNFGQGGNEQFFGPGTRLTVL.

The gene calls are TRBV5-1 and TRBJ2-7; TRBD1 matches at 7 bases. Germline CDR1 and CDR2: SGHRS and YFSETQ. There are 15 residues in the CDR3. V dropped 5 bases and J dropped 2; count of bases not matched to a gene: 10. CDR3 coding DNA: TGCGCCAGCAGGGACGGACAGGTTTACACCTACGAGCAGTACTTC. Translating gives CASRDGQVYTYEQYF. Using reference TRBV5-1 and TRBJ2-7 for the parts outside the CDR3, the full variable domain is KAGVTQTPRYLIKTRGQQVTLSCSPISGHRSVSWYQQTPGQGLQFLFEYFSETQRNKGNFPGRFSGRQFSNSRSEMNVSTLELGDSALYLCASRDGQVYTYEQYFGPGTRLTVT.

The V and J genes are TRBV6-6 and TRBJ2-1; D may be TRBD2 (5 bases). V lost 6 bases and J lost 6, with 18 bases in between. CDR3 length equals 15 residues. Germline CDR1 MNHNY, CDR2 SVGAGI (reference sequence). CDR3 region: CASSRGLSELNEQFF. The CDR3 DNA sequence: TGTGCCAGCAGCCGTGGACTCTCAGAACTCAATGAGCAGTTCTTC.

This clone was observed once. This chain links TRBV2 with TRBJ2-1, with 13 bases matching TRBD2. J was trimmed by 8 bases and V by 8 bases; bases with no gene match: 9. The CDR3 runs 15 residues. Germline lookup yields CDR1 SNHLY and CDR2 FYNNEI. The DNA for the CDR3 is TGTGCCAGCGTGAGTAATGGACTAGCGGGAGATGAGCAGTTCTTC. It codes for CASVSNGLAGDEQFF.

The V and J genes are TRBV19 and TRBJ1-1, with 10 bases aligning to TRBD1. This CDR3 spans 18 amino acids. The ends lost 3 bases at V and 0 bases at J; junction bases unmatched: 10. Germline CDR1 LNHDA, CDR2 SQIVND (reference sequence). The chain's CDR3 is CASSIRGQGISMNTEAFF. CDR3 DNA sequence: TGTGCCAGTAGTATCCGGGGACAGGGGATCAGTATGAACACTGAAGCTTTCTTT.

The rearrangement links TRBV28 to TRBJ2-1; 7 nucleotides match TRBD1. CDR1 is MDHEN, CDR2 SYDVKM, per germline. J gave up 4 bases and V 3 bases, and 12 bases lay outside the gene matches. This CDR3 comprises 17 residues. The CDR3 loop reads CASSFTRTGLGYNEQFF. CDR3 sequence (DNA): TGTGCCAGCAGTTTTACCAGGACAGGACTGGGGTACAATGAGCAGTTCTTC.

The CDR3 DNA reads TGTGCCAGCAGCCCCGCCGGGGGGACTAGCAGTTATCTCAATGAGCAGTTCTTC. This codes for CASSPAGGTSSYLNEQFF. The J gene is TRBJ2-1, the V gene TRBV13, with 9 bases matching TRBD2. The CDR3 totals 18 residues. Germline CDR1 is PRHDT and CDR2 is FYEKMQ (reference sequence). V lost 5 bases, J lost 6 bases, and 17 bases stayed unmatched.

This sequence joins TRBV28 and TRBJ2-4, with TRBD2 identical over 11 bases. Germline-derived CDR1 and CDR2 are MDHEN and SYDVKM. The V gene end was trimmed by 6 bases and the J gene end by 5 bases; junction bases not matched to a gene: 9. This CDR3 spans 16 amino acids. The CDR3 loop reads CASRGTSGRGQNIQYF. For the CDR3, the DNA is TGTGCCAGCAGGGGGACTAGCGGAAGGGGGCAAAACATTCAGTACTTC.

The rearrangement links TRBV5-1 to TRBJ1-2; D might be TRBD1 (5 bases). Germline V gene sequence: CDR1 SGHRS, CDR2 YFSETQ. The CDR3 is 14 residues long. V lost 0 bases, J lost 3 bases, and 9 bases lay in between. CDR3 DNA: TGCGCCAGCAGCTTGGGGAGACAGCACTATGGCTACACCTTC. It is translated as CASSLGRQHYGYTF.

The genes are TRBV29-1 and TRBJ2-5; 10 positions match TRBD1. V gave up 2 bases and J gave up 5 bases; unmatched junction bases: 8. The CDR3 spans 15 residues. Germline-derived CDR1 and CDR2 are SQVTM and ANQGSEA. Here the CDR3 reads CSVEKRTGGSETQYF. CDR3 coding DNA: TGCAGCGTTGAAAAAAGGACAGGGGGTTCGGAGACCCAGTACTTC.

The gene calls are TRBV6-1 and TRBJ1-3; D is undetermined. CDR3 length: 17 amino acids. Germline V gene sequence: CDR1 MNHNS, CDR2 SASEGT. Trimming took 0 bases from V and 0 from J, leaving 12 bases between them. Here the CDR3 reads CASSEALGSLSGNTIYF. CDR3 DNA sequence: TGTGCCAGCAGTGAAGCGCTAGGCAGTCTCTCTGGAAACACCATATATTTT.

J is TRBJ1-2 and V is TRBV6-4; no clear D. The CDR3 contains 13 residues. Per germline, CDR1 MRHNA and CDR2 SNTAGT. The V end was cut by 5 bases, the J end by 0 bases, with 7 bases between. CDR3 amino acids: CASSFGANYGYTF. CDR3 DNA: TGTGCCAGCAGTTTCGGTGCTAACTATGGCTACACCTTC.